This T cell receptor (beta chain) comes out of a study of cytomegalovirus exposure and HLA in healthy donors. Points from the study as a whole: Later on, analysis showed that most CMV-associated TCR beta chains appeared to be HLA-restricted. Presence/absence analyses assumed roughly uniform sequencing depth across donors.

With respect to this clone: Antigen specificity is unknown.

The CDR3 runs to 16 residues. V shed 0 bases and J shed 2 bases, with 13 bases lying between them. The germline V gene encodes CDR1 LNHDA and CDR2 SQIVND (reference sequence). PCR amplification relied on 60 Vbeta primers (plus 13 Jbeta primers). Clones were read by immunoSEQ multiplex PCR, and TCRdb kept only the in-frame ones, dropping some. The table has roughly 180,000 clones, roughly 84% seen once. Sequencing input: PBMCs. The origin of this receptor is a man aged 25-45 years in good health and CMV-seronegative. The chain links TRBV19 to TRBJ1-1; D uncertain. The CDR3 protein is CASSIDGERANTEAFF. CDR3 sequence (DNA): TGTGCCAGTAGTATAGATGGTGAGCGCGCAAACACTGAAGCTTTCTTT.